This record concerns one TCR beta chain sequence. The target antigen is unknown. The entry originates in a study of type 1 regulatory T cells. T-allo10 cells from the graft donor were described as anergic, host-alloantigen-specific, and alloantigen-specific suppressors. TCRdb reanalysed the reads using MiXCR and keeps one entry per CDR3 protein. The sample has 60,000 to 70,000 distinct CDR3 sequences; around 68% are singletons. This CDR3 comprises 15 residues. Germline V gene sequence: CDR1 MNHEY, CDR2 SMNVEV (reference sequence). V was trimmed by 4 bases and J by 5 bases, leaving 18 bases between them.

This chain joins TRBV27 and TRBJ2-7; TRBD1 is a possible D gene (6 bases). Sequenced material: cultured T cells, either the whole culture or a sorted T cell fraction (not recorded which). Subset described: Tr1-enriched cell product generated in vitro against host alloantigens. The sequence was obtained from a human donor in good health. The CDR3 DNA reads as TGTGCCAGCAGTTGGGGGATAGGGGACATGAACGAGCAGTACTTC. The encoded protein is CASSWGIGDMNEQYF.